Listed here are 19 T cell receptor beta chains from one sample, sequenced in a study of identical twins. TCRdb re-derived calls from the 5' RACE reads in MiXCR, one entry per CDR3 protein. The sample has some 760,000 distinct CDR3 sequences, about 18% seen once. In addition, the sample was reused for a study of T cells expressing NK-cell markers.

The source material was PBMCs. The receptors were sampled from a woman between 18 and 30 years old in good health.

The V call is TRBV7-2, the J call TRBJ2-7; TRBD2 matches 11 bases. The CDR3 spans 15 residues. V dropped 5 bases and J dropped 1; count of bases not matched to a gene: 4. Looked up from germline, CDR1 is SGHTA and CDR2 is FQGNSA. The CDR3 protein is CASSTTSGTSYEQYF. In DNA, the CDR3 is TGTGCCAGCAGCACGACTAGCGGGACATCCTACGAGCAGTACTTC.

This clonotype was seen a handful of times. The V and J genes are TRBV7-2 and TRBJ1-4; D not resolved. The ends were cut back, 5 bases at V and 8 bases at J, with 18 bases in the middle. The CDR3 is made up of 15 amino acids. In germline, CDR1 is SGHTA, CDR2 FQGNSA. CDR3 sequence: CASSPRLKLGEKLFF. The CDR3 bases are TGTGCCAGCAGCCCACGACTTAAGCTGGGGGAAAAACTGTTTTTT.

This clonotype was seen more than once but under ten times. V is TRBV18 and J is TRBJ1-5; D uncertain. This CDR3 is 13 amino acids long. CDR1 and CDR2 from the germline V gene are KGHSH and LQKENI. V was clipped by 2 bases and J by 5 bases, with 7 bases between them. The chain's CDR3 is CASSPGGHQPQHF. CDR3 sequence (DNA): TGTGCCAGCTCACCAGGCGGTCATCAGCCCCAGCATTTT. Drawing the rest from reference TRBV18 and TRBJ1-5, the complete variable domain is NAGVMQNPRHLVRRRGQEARLRCSPMKGHSHVYWYRQLPEEGLKFMVYLQKENIIDESGMPKERFSAEFPKEGPSILRIQQVVRGDSAAYFCASSPGGHQPQHFGDGTRLSIL.

The CDR3 sequence: CASRPRDRTYGYTF. CDR3 nucleotides: TGTGCCAGCAGACCCCGGGACAGAACCTATGGCTACACCTTC. This chain links TRBV12-3 or TRBV12-4 with TRBJ1-2; 7 bases are shared with TRBD1. J lost 4 bases, V lost 6 bases, and 8 bases had no gene match. The CDR3 covers 14 residues.

This chain links TRBV11-2 with TRBJ2-3; D remains ambiguous. This CDR3 has 14 amino acids. Germline V CDR1 and CDR2: SGHAT, FQNNGV. Trimming took off 2 bases at V and 0 bases at J, with 6 bases between the two ends. The CDR3 here is CASSLLYSTDTQYF. CDR3 sequence (DNA): TGTGCCAGCAGCTTACTCTATAGCACAGATACGCAGTATTTT.

This clonotype has a count of ten or more. Mismatch with germline at one junction end may stem from a read error. CDR3 in DNA: TGTGCCAGCAGCTTCGGATCTCAAGAGACCCAGTACTTC. Protein sequence: CASSFGSQETQYF. The chain combines TRBV5-1 with TRBJ2-5, with no clear D. Per germline, CDR1 SGHRS and CDR2 YFSETQ. This CDR3 has 13 amino acids. The full variable domain, with the rest looked up from reference TRBV5-1 and TRBJ2-5, is KAGVTQTPRYLIKTRGQQVTLSCSPISGHRSVSWYQQTPGQGLQFLFEYFSETQRNKGNFPGRFSGRQFSNSRSEMNVSTLELGDSALYLCASSFGSQETQYFGPGTRLLVL.

The V and J genes are TRBV11-2 and TRBJ2-7, with 9 bases lining up with TRBD2. V lost 6 bases and J lost 4; bases outside the gene matches: 10. The CDR3 consists of 15 residues. Germline V CDR1 and CDR2: SGHAT, FQNNGV. In DNA, the CDR3 is TGTGCCAGCAGGTCCGGGGAGCGGGGGGTGTACGAGCAGTACTTC. Amino acids: CASRSGERGVYEQYF.

This clonotype showed up just a few times. The chain couples TRBV20-1 to TRBJ2-5; 8 nucleotides line up with TRBD2. Germline V lookup: CDR1 DFQATT, CDR2 SNEGSKA (reference sequence). The CDR3 contains 18 residues. The V segment lost 3 bases and the J segment 1 base; nucleotides outside the gene matches: 16. In DNA form, the CDR3 reads TGCAGTGCTAGGGGGGGATCCGCGGGAGGTGGCGGCCAAGAGACCCAGTACTTC. This encodes CSARGGSAGGGGQETQYF.

The rearrangement links TRBV6-1 to TRBJ1-5; D is uncertain. Between the trimmed V and J ends, which lost 5 bases and 6 bases, there was a span of 17 bases. Germline V gene sequence: CDR1 MNHNS, CDR2 SASEGT. There are 15 residues in the CDR3. The CDR3 region is CASSMAPQNGQPQHF. CDR3 bases: TGTGCCAGCAGTATGGCCCCTCAGAACGGTCAGCCCCAGCATTTT.

The chain couples TRBV5-1 to TRBJ1-1; the D is unclear. Germline-derived CDR1 and CDR2 are SGHRS and YFSETQ. V lost 7 bases and J 13 bases, leaving 20 bases between the germline ends. The CDR3 covers 12 residues. The CDR3 DNA follows: TGCGCCAGCCAGCGGTCAACGGGTGGGATTTTCTTT. Protein sequence: CASQRSTGGIFF.

The J gene is TRBJ2-7, the V gene TRBV7-2, with 11 bases aligning to TRBD1. CDR3 length: 16 residues. The J segment lost 1 base and the V segment lost 2 bases, leaving 4 bases of the junction unmatched. Germline V gene data show CDR1 as SGHTA and CDR2 as FQGNSA. The CDR3 sequence is CASSLYGTGGSYEQYF. CDR3 bases: TGTGCCAGCAGCTTATACGGGACAGGGGGTTCCTACGAGCAGTACTTC.

The rearrangement joins TRBV5-1 to TRBJ1-1, with D perhaps TRBD1 (5 bases). The V and J ends lost 5 bases and 4 bases respectively, with 15 bases between them. Germline V gene data show CDR1 as SGHRS and CDR2 as YFSETQ. The length of the CDR3 is 14 residues. The CDR3 DNA is TGCGCCAGCAGGGAAATTGGGGGGAGCACTGAAGCTTTCTTT. Encoded protein: CASREIGGSTEAFF.

In its sample, this clonotype was seen a few times. The V and J genes are TRBV12-3 or TRBV12-4 and TRBJ2-7; D is unresolved. The CDR3 sequence is 14 residues long. V was clipped by 4 bases and J by 2 bases, with 12 bases between them. Here the CDR3 reads CASSSWVSPYEQYF. The CDR3, as DNA: TGTGCCAGCAGTTCATGGGTTTCTCCCTACGAGCAGTACTTC.

This clonotype was seen more than once but under ten times. This chain connects TRBV6-1 to TRBJ2-7; no firm D call. The CDR3 extends over 13 amino acids. The germline gives CDR1 MNHNS, CDR2 SASEGT. V was shortened by 3 bases and J by 4 bases, with 10 bases between the two germline ends. CDR3 sequence reads: CASSDGPGYEQYF. The DNA of the CDR3 is TGTGCCAGCAGTGACGGTCCGGGTTACGAGCAGTACTTC.

This chain joins TRBV5-1 and TRBJ1-6; D gene ambiguous. V was pared by 0 bases and J by 7 bases, with 11 bases between. The CDR3 has 15 residues. Per the germline V gene, CDR1 is SGHRS and CDR2 is YFSETQ. The CDR3 spells CASSLDKRGNSPLHF. In DNA, the CDR3 is TGCGCCAGCAGCTTGGATAAACGTGGGAATTCACCCCTCCACTTT.

This clonotype has just a few counts. This chain uses TRBV20-1 with TRBJ2-5, with 11 bases identical to TRBD2. Germline values: CDR1 DFQATT, CDR2 SNEGSKA (reference sequence). The CDR3 runs 15 residues. J lost 2 bases, V lost 2 bases, and 4 bases had no gene match. CDR3 in DNA: TGCAGTGCTAGATCGACTAGCGGGAATCAAGAGACCCAGTACTTC. This codes for CSARSTSGNQETQYF.

This clonotype was counted between two and nine times. The chain uses TRBV12-3 or TRBV12-4 and TRBJ1-2; D is undetermined. With 5 bases removed from V and 8 bases from J, the gap between germline ends came to 15 bases. CDR3 length equals 13 residues. CDR3 sequence reads: CASSPSLDRGYTF. DNA for the CDR3: TGTGCCAGCAGTCCCTCACTCGACCGGGGCTACACCTTC.

This clonotype has only a few counts. The chain links TRBV10-2 to TRBJ2-3, with D uncertain. V lost 6 bases and J 1 base, leaving 11 bases between the germline ends. The CDR3 runs to 14 residues. Germline V gives CDR1 WSHSY, CDR2 SAAADI. The DNA for the CDR3 is TGCGCCAGCAGGCTCAAGGGTCGCACAGATACGCAGTATTTT. As protein: CASRLKGRTDTQYF.

CDR3 sequence: CATWGAGEQYF. The CDR3 bases are TGTGCCACCTGGGGCGCTGGCGAGCAGTACTTC. The rearrangement joins TRBV7-9 to TRBJ2-7, with TRBD1 as a possible D gene (5 bases). V was clipped by 10 bases and J by 6 bases, with 13 bases between them. Per the germline V gene, CDR1 is SEHNR and CDR2 is FQNEAQ (reference sequence). This CDR3 has 11 amino acids. Using reference TRBV7-9 and TRBJ2-7 for the parts outside the CDR3, the full variable domain is DTGVSQNPRHKITKRGQNVTFRCDPISEHNRLYWYRQTLGQGPEFLTYFQNEAQLEKSRLLSDRFSAERPKGSFSTLEIQRTEQGDSAMYLCATWGAGEQYFGPGTRLTVT.